The 8 T cell receptor beta chains below were found in one sample sequenced in a study of early T cells in non-severe SARS-CoV-2 infection. TCRdb re-called the 5' RACE reads through MiXCR, storing one row per CDR3 protein. The sample includes tens of thousands of distinct CDR3 sequences, around 5.2% seen only once; the top ten take approximately 3.5%. Sequencing used whole blood. These receptors were obtained from an adult who was a healthcare worker with PCR-confirmed SARS-CoV-2 infection or an uninfected control (not recorded which).

Points on this clonotype: Since a much larger clone is just one base distant, this may be a read error. The chain is built from TRBV7-3 and TRBJ2-1; tentative D call: TRBD2 (5 bases). V was trimmed by 1 base and J by 8 bases, leaving 18 bases between them. The CDR3 extends over 16 amino acids. Germline CDR1 is SGHTA and CDR2 is FQGTGA. CDR3 bases: TGTGCCAGCAGCTTAAACCCTAGCAGGAGCAGCGATGAGCAGTTCTTC. It codes for CASSLNPSRSSDEQFF.

This clonotype occurred many times. The chain is built from TRBV7-2 and TRBJ2-7; possibly TRBD2 for D (5 bases). Trimming shortened V by 1 base and J by 0 bases, and 7 bases separated the two germline ends. Per germline, CDR1 SGHTA and CDR2 FQGNSA. The CDR3 contains 14 residues. CDR3 nucleotide sequence: TGTGCCAGCAGCTTAGGAGGGTACTCCTACGAGCAGTACTTC. It translates to CASSLGGYSYEQYF.

This clonotype was seen repeatedly, ten times or more. CDR3 in DNA: TGTGCCAGCAGCTTCAGGGGGAACACCGGGGAGCTGTTTTTT. Its protein product is CASSFRGNTGELFF. The J gene is TRBJ2-2, the V gene TRBV11-3, with D tentatively TRBD1 (6 bases). Germline CDR1 is SGHNT and CDR2 is YENEEA. The germline V and J ends were trimmed by 3 bases and 1 base, with 6 bases remaining between them. This CDR3 has 14 residues.

About this clonotype itself: Since a much larger clone is just one base distant, this may be a read error. The chain links TRBV20-1 to TRBJ1-1; D not certain. The CDR3 is 12 amino acids. Per the germline V gene, CDR1 is DFQATT and CDR2 is SNEGSKA (reference sequence). CDR3 region: CSARRYNIEAFF. CDR3 in DNA: TGCAGTGCTAGAAGGTACAACATTGAAGCTTTCTTT.

This clonotype was seen only a few times. The chain links TRBV4-2 to TRBJ2-2; unclear D gene. The CDR3 is 15 amino acids. From germline, CDR1 is LGHNA and CDR2 YNFKEQ. The V gene lost 5 bases and the J gene lost 3 bases, with 13 bases spanning the gap. DNA of the CDR3: TGTGCCAGCAGCTCCAACCTGGATGACACCGGGGAGCTGTTTTTT. Translating gives CASSSNLDDTGELFF.

This clonotype was recorded at least ten times. This chain joins TRBV20-1 and TRBJ2-1, with 7 nucleotides matching TRBD1. CDR1 is DFQATT and CDR2 is SNEGSKA in the germline V gene (reference sequence). V trimming: 1 base; J trimming: 2 bases; junction bases outside the gene matches: 5. This CDR3 is 15 amino acids long. CDR3 in amino acids: CSARVQGRTYNEQFF. CDR3 nucleotides: TGCAGTGCTAGAGTACAGGGGAGAACCTACAATGAGCAGTTCTTC.

The V and J genes are TRBV19 and TRBJ2-1; 9 bases match TRBD2. With 5 bases clipped from V and 1 base from J, the junction kept 9 bases outside the gene matches. This CDR3 region has 17 residues. In germline, CDR1 is LNHDA, CDR2 SQIVND (reference sequence). CDR3 DNA: TGTGCCAGTAGTCTCGGATGGGCGGGAGGGTCCTACAATGAGCAGTTCTTC. Amino acid sequence: CASSLGWAGGSYNEQFF.

This clonotype turned up a few times. The J gene is TRBJ2-7, the V gene TRBV7-2; 12 nucleotides match TRBD2. CDR1 and CDR2 from the germline V gene are SGHTA and FQGNSA. The CDR3 is 17 amino acids. The junction had 10 bases not matched to a gene; V was cut back by 1 base and J by 6 bases. DNA of the CDR3: TGTGCCAGCAGCTTAGGAACTAGCGGGGGGCCAGGGGGCGAGCAGTACTTC. Translation gives CASSLGTSGGPGGEQYF. Full variable domain (outside the CDR3, taken from reference TRBV7-2 and TRBJ2-7): GAGVSQSPSNKVTEKGKDVELRCDPISGHTALYWYRQSLGQGLEFLIYFQGNSAPDKSGLPSDRFSAERTGGSVSTLTIQRTQQEDSAVYLCASSLGTSGGPGGEQYFGPGTRLTVT.